The rows below give T cell receptor beta chains drawn from one sample of a study of blood T cell repertoires in COVID-19. The repertoire was sequenced with immunoSEQ multiplex PCR; TCRdb's copy has only in-frame clones and lacks some. The sample lists about 370,000 clones, approximately 88% occurring once. The sample comprised peripheral blood. These TCRs come from a woman aged 30 to 39 with COVID-19, enrolled during active disease. Both conserved end residues are part of each CDR3. The D gene is left open where the match is weak. Rows may omit the clone size; those that give it use once, few, many or a size class.

cdr3_aa: CASSQELAPGDETQYF
cdr3_nt: TGCGCCAGCAGCCAAGAGTTGGCGCCCGGGGATGAGACCCAGTACTTC
d_call: -
v_call: TRBV4-3
j_call: TRBJ2-5
clone_size: once

cdr3_aa: CASNPSQGGTEAFF
cdr3_nt: TGTGCCAGCAACCCGTCGCAGGGTGGCACTGAAGCTTTCTTT
d_call: -
v_call: TRBV6-2/TRBV6-3
j_call: TRBJ1-1
clone_size: -

cdr3_aa: CASSLVRDRYNEQFF
cdr3_nt: TGTGCCAGCAGCTTAGTCCGAGACAGATACAATGAGCAGTTCTTC
d_call: -
v_call: TRBV7-8
j_call: TRBJ2-1
clone_size: -

cdr3_aa: CASSVIAGGTLYNEQFF
cdr3_nt: TGTGCCAGCAGTGTCATAGCGGGAGGGACCTTATACAATGAGCAGTTCTTC
d_call: TRBD2
v_call: TRBV2
j_call: TRBJ2-1
clone_size: -

cdr3_aa: CASSPDRESLRYEQYF
cdr3_nt: TGTGCCAGCAGCCCCGACAGGGAGTCCCTGAGGTACGAGCAGTACTTC
d_call: TRBD1
v_call: TRBV5-4
j_call: TRBJ2-7
clone_size: -

cdr3_aa: CASSRLGNQPQHF
cdr3_nt: TGTGCCAGTAGTAGGCTGGGCAATCAGCCCCAGCATTTT
d_call: -
v_call: TRBV19
j_call: TRBJ1-5
clone_size: -

cdr3_aa: CASSPYEGISGNTIYF
cdr3_nt: TGTGCCAGCTCACCATACGAGGGAATCTCTGGAAACACCATATATTTT
d_call: -
v_call: TRBV18
j_call: TRBJ1-3
clone_size: once

cdr3_aa: CASSPAITSGYTF
cdr3_nt: TGTGCCAGCAGCCCTGCTATAACTAGTGGCTACACCTTC
d_call: -
v_call: TRBV14
j_call: TRBJ1-2
clone_size: -

cdr3_aa: CASRRQGAPSTEAFF
cdr3_nt: TGTGCCAGCAGGAGACAGGGGGCGCCGAGTACTGAAGCTTTCTTT
d_call: TRBD1
v_call: TRBV2
j_call: TRBJ1-1
clone_size: few

cdr3_aa: CASSVATTVQETQYF
cdr3_nt: TGTGCCAGCAGCGTAGCGACCACAGTACAAGAGACCCAGTACTTC
d_call: -
v_call: TRBV7-2
j_call: TRBJ2-5
clone_size: -

cdr3_aa: CASSLPDTTGLSLNTEAFF
cdr3_nt: TGTGCCAGCAGTTTACCCGATACGACAGGCCTAAGTCTAAACACTGAAGCTTTCTTT
d_call: -
v_call: TRBV28
j_call: TRBJ1-1
clone_size: -

cdr3_aa: CASSLPLGGGTNEQFF
cdr3_nt: TGTGCCAGCAGTTTACCCCTCGGCGGGGGGACCAATGAGCAGTTCTTC
d_call: TRBD2
v_call: TRBV27
j_call: TRBJ2-1
clone_size: medium-sized

cdr3_aa: CASSLGSGSGNEQFF
cdr3_nt: TGTGCCAGCAGCTTAGGTAGCGGGAGTGGCAATGAGCAGTTCTTC
d_call: TRBD2
v_call: TRBV11-2
j_call: TRBJ2-1
clone_size: -

cdr3_aa: CASSDGTSGNTGELFF
cdr3_nt: TGTGCCAGCAGTGACGGGACTAGCGGCAACACCGGGGAGCTGTTTTTT
d_call: TRBD2
v_call: TRBV6-4
j_call: TRBJ2-2
clone_size: -

cdr3_aa: CASSLEGAISGAQYF
cdr3_nt: TGTGCCAGCAGCTTAGAGGGGGCGATATCAGGCGCGCAGTATTTT
d_call: -
v_call: TRBV11-2
j_call: TRBJ2-3
clone_size: -